This TCR beta chain was identified in a study of blood T cell repertoires in COVID-19. Study-wide background: PBMCs, B-cell-depleted T cells, or T cells provided the cDNA or gDNA that made up the material.

As processed by the authors: Counts of nucleated cells, estimated from reference gene primer amplification, were obtained. Libraries were prepared by immunoSEQ multiplex PCR; TCRdb keeps only in-frame clonotypes and omits some of them. The V and J calls and clone size are taken from that table; D and trimming were inferred from the DNA. In the table there are 170,000 or so clones, approximately 83% of which are singletons. In this sample, this clone turned up a few times. Material for sequencing was peripheral blood. The sequence was collected from a human donor in a cohort sampled during active COVID-19.

The CDR3 DNA reads as TGTGCCAGCAGTCCAGCGAGGACAGGGGTCGAAAAACTGTTTTTT. This gives the protein CASSPARTGVEKLFF. The chain uses TRBV27 and TRBJ1-4, with 9 bases aligning to TRBD1. V lost 5 bases, J lost 8 bases, and 9 bases stayed unmatched. The CDR3 is made up of 15 amino acids. Germline lookup yields CDR1 MNHEY and CDR2 SMNVEV (reference sequence).